This TCR beta chain comes out of a study of control samples from healthy donors and cancer patients (dated by TCRdb to about 2020). In the case of this clone: Its antigen is currently not known. The sample holds no much larger clone one base away, and base qualities are not on file.

Including cysteine and phenylalanine, the CDR3 has 12 amino acids. Only the CDR3 DNA stays, 36 bases, in frame from base 1. Trimming costs V 3 bases and J 8 bases, and their ends lie 10 bases apart. According to the germline V gene, CDR1 reads MDHEN and CDR2 reads SYDVKM. The receptor library was made with the immunoSEQ multiplex PCR assay. What TCRdb holds here is the immuneACCESS table cut down to in-frame rearrangements. Part of the clones is not present; checked against another copy, under half of the missing clones reflect an unresolved V gene, and the others are unexplained. This sample gives about 130,000 clones in total; around 94% of them show up just once. Together, the top ten hold 13% to 15% of the sample.

This chain joins TRBV28 to TRBJ1-2; TRBD1 is a weak D gene call, 5 bases matching. The clonotype was recovered from a man between 60 and 70 years old with colorectal cancer. Sequencing input: PBMCs. The base sequence is TGTGCCAGCAGTTTGGGGCCGGAGGGCTACACCTTC. Its coded protein is CASSLGPEGYTF.